These 27 T cell receptor beta chains originate from one sample sequenced in a study of CD8 T cells in Susac syndrome. The authors reverse transcribed about 0.5 to 1 ug RNA with random hexamers. A single record per CDR3 protein comes from TCRdb applying MiXCR to the immunoSEQ multiplex PCR reads. The sample yields some 110,000 distinct CDR3 sequences, roughly 94% seen once. Sequences were obtained from CD8+ T cells from PBMCs. All receptors come from a human donor with Susac syndrome.

This chain joins TRBV20-1 and TRBJ2-1; 7 bases agree with TRBD2. In germline, CDR1 is DFQATT, CDR2 SNEGSKA (reference sequence). There are 12 residues in the CDR3. J was trimmed by 7 bases and V by 2 bases; bases with no gene match: 2. CDR3: CSARLAVNEQFF. The CDR3 DNA reads as TGCAGTGCTAGACTAGCGGTGAATGAGCAGTTCTTC.

The genes are TRBV29-1 and TRBJ2-5; a weak D match, TRBD2 (7 bases). This CDR3 spans 15 amino acids. The V end lost 2 bases, the J end lost 3 bases, and 16 bases lay between the germline ends. The germline V gene has CDR1 SQVTM and CDR2 ANQGSEA. The CDR3 here is CSVEMGRGREETQYF. The DNA for the CDR3 is TGCAGCGTTGAAATGGGGCGGGGGCGAGAAGAGACCCAGTACTTC.

The chain carries TRBV30 and TRBJ1-2, with D maybe TRBD1 (5 bases). Trimming removed 0 bases at V and 4 bases at J, with 12 bases between. The CDR3 spans 14 residues. Germline CDR1 GTSNPN, CDR2 SVGIG (reference sequence). CDR3 amino acids: CAWSVGAGLYGYTF. CDR3 sequence (DNA): TGTGCCTGGAGTGTCGGGGCAGGACTCTATGGCTACACCTTC. Using reference TRBV30 and TRBJ1-2 for the parts outside the CDR3, the full variable domain is SQTIHQWPATLVQPVGSPLSLECTVEGTSNPNLYWYRQAAGRGLQLLFYSVGIGQISSEVPQNLSASRPQDRQFILSSKKLLLSDSGFYLCAWSVGAGLYGYTFGSGTRLTVV.

Only one count was recorded for this clonotype. The V call is TRBV20-1, the J call TRBJ2-7; D is possibly TRBD1 (7 bases). CDR1 and CDR2 (germline): DFQATT, SNEGSKA (reference sequence). The CDR3 runs to 12 residues. The V gene lost 3 bases and the J gene lost 4 bases, with 10 bases spanning the gap. CDR3 protein: CSASAGGYEQYF. DNA for the CDR3: TGCAGTGCTAGCGCAGGGGGGTACGAGCAGTACTTC.

This clonotype was counted once. CDR3 residues: CASSPAARGTGVLYNEQFF. CDR3 coding DNA: TGTGCCAGCAGTCCGGCCGCCAGGGGGACCGGGGTGCTCTACAATGAGCAGTTCTTC. This chain links TRBV3-1 with TRBJ2-1; 7 bases are a match to TRBD1. The CDR3 runs 19 residues. V lost 6 bases and J lost 3; bases outside the gene matches: 20. The germline V gene has CDR1 LGHDT and CDR2 YNNKEL (reference sequence).

This sequence joins TRBV14 and TRBJ1-2; 8 bases are shared with TRBD1. The CDR3 loop spans 14 amino acids. After removal of 1 base from V and 6 bases from J, the junction contained 4 bases not matched to a gene. Per the germline V gene, CDR1 is SGHDN and CDR2 is FVKESK. CDR3 residues: CASSQVQGAHGYTF. The CDR3 bases are TGTGCCAGCAGCCAAGTCCAGGGGGCGCATGGCTACACCTTC.

This sequence joins TRBV4-1 and TRBJ2-2; D unresolved. The CDR3 covers 15 residues. CDR1 is MGHRA and CDR2 is YSYEKL in the germline V gene. V lost 1 base to trimming and J lost 4 bases, with 10 bases between them. CDR3 region: CASSQGPAATGELFF. CDR3 sequence (DNA): TGCGCCAGCAGCCAAGGACCAGCAGCCACCGGGGAGCTGTTTTTT.

The rearrangement uses TRBV27 and TRBJ2-6; 11 bases match TRBD1. The CDR3 spans 17 residues. The V gene's germline CDR1 is MNHEY and CDR2 SMNVEV (reference sequence). V shed 6 bases, J shed 2 bases, and the junction held 6 bases outside the gene matches. The CDR3 spells CASSFGQGAPGANVLTF. CDR3 bases: TGTGCCAGCAGCTTCGGACAGGGGGCCCCTGGGGCCAACGTCCTGACTTTC.

The chain has TRBV20-1 and TRBJ2-3; a possible D gene is TRBD2 (7 bases). Deletions cut 5 bases from V and 1 base from J, with 13 bases between. This CDR3 has 14 amino acids. CDR1 and CDR2 (germline): DFQATT, SNEGSKA (reference sequence). CDR3 sequence (DNA): TGCAGTGCTGGGGAGGGGGGGGGCACAGATACGCAGTATTTT. Protein: CSAGEGGGTDTQYF.

The V and J genes are TRBV4-3 and TRBJ1-6; D unclear. Deletions cut 0 bases from V and 5 bases from J, with 8 bases between. CDR1 and CDR2 from the germline V gene are LGHNA and YSLEER. The CDR3 sequence is 15 residues long. This CDR3 is CASSQDSGDNSPLHF. In nucleotides, the CDR3 is TGCGCCAGCAGCCAAGACTCCGGGGATAATTCACCCCTCCACTTT.

This chain joins TRBV21-1 and TRBJ2-5; no check of the table's D call, TRBD1, against the DNA was made. TRBV21-1 is a known pseudogene. This CDR3 is built from 15 residues. The CDR3 here is CASSIRQGMEETQYF. In DNA, the CDR3 is TGTGCCAGCAGCATCCGACAGGGAATGGAGGAGACCCAGTACTTC.

This rearrangement joins TRBV5-1 to TRBJ1-2; TRBD1 aligns across 8 bases. Per germline, CDR1 SGHRS and CDR2 YFSETQ. The V and J ends lost 0 bases and 3 bases, in that order; junction bases with no gene match: 7. There are 16 residues in the CDR3. DNA of the CDR3: TGCGCCAGCAGCTTGGAGGGACAGGTCCTACACTATGGCTACACCTTC. Translated, it gives CASSLEGQVLHYGYTF.

This clonotype was detected once. This rearrangement joins TRBV9 to TRBJ2-1; the D gene is possibly TRBD2 (6 bases). The CDR3 is 16 residues long. The germline V gene has CDR1 SGDLS and CDR2 YYNGEE. V lost 2 bases, J lost 5 bases, and 17 bases lay in between. This CDR3 reads CASSVGRGWGDNEQFF. The DNA of the CDR3 is TGTGCCAGCAGCGTCGGGCGGGGATGGGGGGACAATGAGCAGTTCTTC.

The gene calls are TRBV3-1 and TRBJ2-2, with 13 bases fitting TRBD2. Trimming cost V 1 base and J 2 bases; bases outside gene matches: 4. This CDR3 contains 18 residues. Germline V gene data show CDR1 as LGHDT and CDR2 as YNNKEL (reference sequence). CDR3 residues: CASSQGRTSGSNTGELFF. CDR3 nucleotide sequence: TGTGCCAGCAGCCAAGGCCGGACTAGCGGGAGTAACACCGGGGAGCTGTTTTTT.

This clonotype was recorded a few times. The chain links TRBV18 to TRBJ2-7; D not resolved. The CDR3 length is 12 residues. The V end was cut by 4 bases, the J end by 4 bases, with 8 bases between. Germline V gene data show CDR1 as KGHSH and CDR2 as LQKENI. In nucleotides, the CDR3 is TGTGCCAGCTCACTCGACGGGTACGAGCAGTACTTC. Translating it yields CASSLDGYEQYF.

This chain uses TRBV19 with TRBJ1-4; possible D gene TRBD1, 5 bases. CDR3 length: 15 amino acids. V shed 10 bases and J shed 0 bases, with 15 bases lying between them. CDR1 is LNHDA and CDR2 is SQIVND in the germline V gene (reference sequence). Written as DNA, the CDR3 is TGTGCCACCCTCCCTGGGGGAGCAACTAATGAAAAACTGTTTTTT. This translates into CATLPGGATNEKLFF.

J is TRBJ2-1 and V is TRBV6-5, with 10 nucleotides matching TRBD1. Germline lookup yields CDR1 MNHEY and CDR2 SVGAGI. Trimming took 4 bases from V and 4 from J; bases not matched to a gene: 13. The CDR3 contains 18 residues. CDR3 region: CASSSRDRGSPEYNEQFF. CDR3 nucleotide sequence: TGTGCCAGCAGTTCCCGGGACAGGGGATCCCCTGAATACAATGAGCAGTTCTTC.

The rearrangement uses TRBV29-1 and TRBJ2-1, with D possibly being TRBD1 (6 bases). V lost 7 bases, J lost 3 bases, and 13 bases lay in between. Germline lookup yields CDR1 SQVTM and CDR2 ANQGSEA. CDR3 size: 13 residues. Here the CDR3 DNA reads TGCAGCGGGCGGCAGGGGCTCTACAATGAGCAGTTCTTC. Its translation: CSGRQGLYNEQFF.

V usage is TRBV15 and J usage is TRBJ1-2, with D unresolved. The V gene lost 2 bases and the J gene lost 7 bases, with 20 bases spanning the gap. The CDR3 is 16 residues long. CDR1 is LNHNV, CDR2 YYDKDF, per germline (reference sequence). CDR3 sequence: CATSRSSIFPQSGYTF. The CDR3 DNA reads as TGTGCCACCAGCAGATCCTCTATTTTCCCCCAGTCTGGCTACACCTTC.

The chain uses TRBV4-2 and TRBJ2-1, with TRBD1 identical over 8 bases. This CDR3 spans 17 amino acids. Germline V gene data show CDR1 as LGHNA and CDR2 as YNFKEQ. J lost 4 bases, V lost 3 bases, and 11 bases had no gene match. CDR3 sequence reads: CASSHFTGTGQYNEQFF. The CDR3 DNA reads as TGTGCCAGCAGCCACTTCACCGGGACAGGCCAATACAATGAGCAGTTCTTC.

The rearrangement joins TRBV29-1 to TRBJ1-5, with D possibly being TRBD1 (5 bases). The CDR3 runs to 13 residues. The V end lost 8 bases, the J end lost 1 base, and 12 bases lay between the germline ends. Germline loops: CDR1 SQVTM, CDR2 ANQGSEA. The CDR3 reads CSPGGGSNQPQHF. In DNA, the CDR3 is TGCAGCCCTGGGGGAGGGAGCAATCAGCCCCAGCATTTT. The complete variable domain, with remaining parts taken from reference TRBV29-1 and TRBJ1-5, reads SAVISQKPSRDICQRGTSLTIQCQVDSQVTMMFWYRQQPGQSLTLIATANQGSEATYESGFVIDKFPISRPNLTFSTLTVSNMSPEDSSIYLCSPGGGSNQPQHFGDGTRLSIL.

The chain uses TRBV6-5 and TRBJ2-7; D is uncertain. V was shortened by 0 bases and J by 5 bases, with 14 bases between the two germline ends. CDR3 size: 15 residues. CDR1 MNHEY and CDR2 SVGAGI come from the germline V gene. The DNA for the CDR3 is TGTGCCAGCAGTTACTCGGGGTCGCCCCCCCACGAGCAGTACTTC. Protein product: CASSYSGSPPHEQYF.

The gene calls are TRBV4-3 and TRBJ2-3; no firm D call. There are 16 residues in the CDR3. The V end was cut by 0 bases, the J end by 0 bases, with 10 bases between. CDR1 is LGHNA, CDR2 YSLEER, per germline. This CDR3 is CASSQELRESTDTQYF. CDR3 coding DNA: TGCGCCAGCAGCCAAGAATTAAGAGAAAGCACAGATACGCAGTATTTT.

The rearrangement uses TRBV5-4 and TRBJ2-7; D is unclear. The CDR3 spans 13 residues. Trimming shortened V by 6 bases and J by 2 bases, and 12 bases separated the two germline ends. Germline values: CDR1 SGHNT, CDR2 YYREEE (reference sequence). CDR3 sequence: CASKEGPAYEQYF. The CDR3 DNA sequence: TGTGCCAGCAAAGAAGGGCCCGCCTACGAGCAGTACTTC.

V gene TRBV20-1 combines with J gene TRBJ1-1; D is uncertain. Trimming removed 7 bases at V and 2 bases at J, with 17 bases between. Per germline, CDR1 DFQATT and CDR2 SNEGSKA (reference sequence). The CDR3 is 14 residues long. The CDR3 sequence: CSVSPSDANTEAFF. In DNA, the CDR3 is TGCAGTGTTAGCCCGTCGGACGCAAACACTGAAGCTTTCTTT.

This sequence joins TRBV5-6 and TRBJ1-5; D may be TRBD1 (6 bases). The germline V gene encodes CDR1 SGHDT and CDR2 YYEEEE. Trimming pared 6 bases from V and 1 base from J, leaving 11 bases between. CDR3 length: 14 amino acids. The CDR3 nucleotides are TGTGCCAGCACCGTTGGACAGAGCAATCAGCCCCAGCATTTT. Encoded protein: CASTVGQSNQPQHF.

This clonotype was seen only once. The chain couples TRBV6-6 to TRBJ2-1, with D possibly TRBD2 on 5 matching bases. Germline assignment: CDR1 MNHNY and CDR2 SVGAGI (reference sequence). The CDR3 is 13 residues long. The chain's CDR3 is CAHGLVSYNEQFF. The CDR3 region has the DNA TGTGCTCACGGACTGGTCTCCTACAATGAGCAGTTCTTC.